These 32 T cell receptor beta chains share one sample of origin, sequenced in a study of tissue T cells after allogeneic stem cell transplantation. Clones were read by immunoSEQ multiplex PCR, and TCRdb kept only the in-frame ones, dropping some. The repertoire holds 40,000 to 50,000 clones, with about three quarters as singletons. Sequenced: sorted cells pooled from one or two spleens. The receptors shown here come from a pool of C57BL/6 mice in good health.

This clone was counted between two and nine times. These gene names are mouse names. The CDR3 goes on 1 residue after the read ends, and that part is filled in from the germline J gene. The chain combines TRBV17 with TRBJ2-2; a weak D match, TRBD1 (7 bases). Trimming left V 2 bases short and J 4 bases short, with 11 bases between. Per the germline V gene, CDR1 is MNHDT and CDR2 is YYDKIL. This CDR3 is 15 amino acids long. The sequenced CDR3 bases are TGTGCTAGCAGTAGAAAGGGGGCGGGCACCGGGCAGCTCTAC. Its translation: CASSRKGAGTGQLY. The full-length CDR3 reads as CASSRKGAGTGQLYF.

This clone was seen once. The gene names here belong to mouse. The missing CDR3 end, 1 residue past where the read stops, is filled in from the germline J gene. The rearrangement joins TRBV2 to TRBJ2-2, with D unclear. Per germline, CDR1 LGHNA and CDR2 YSYQKL. V was cut by 0 bases and J by 0 bases, with 8 bases left in between. The CDR3 runs 16 residues. The CDR3 is CASSQDPGANTGQLYF. The CDR3 DNA, read in part, is TGTGCCAGCAGCCAAGATCCAGGAGCAAACACCGGGCAGCTCTAC. Combining the CDR3 with reference TRBV2 and TRBJ2-2 gives the whole variable domain DPKIIQKPKYLVAVTGSEKILICEQYLGHNAMYWYRQSAKKPLEFMFSYSYQKLMDNQTASSRFQPQSSKKNHLDLQITALKPDDSATYFCASSQDPGANTGQLYFGEGSKLTVL.

To note about this clone: Mouse germline and gene names are used. The part of the CDR3 DNA that was read is TGTGCCAGCAAGAAGGGACAATCCAACGAAAGATTATTT. This gives the protein CASKKGQSNERLF. The whole CDR3 region reads CASKKGQSNERLFF. The V call is TRBV19, the J call TRBJ1-4, with TRBD1 as a possible D gene (6 bases). With the read ending 1 residue before the CDR3 end, the germline J gene is used to fill in that end. The ends were cut back, 6 bases at V and 2 bases at J, with 11 bases in the middle. CDR3 length: 14 residues. Germline-derived CDR1 and CDR2 are FNHDT and SITEND (reference sequence).

On this clone itself: Mouse names are used for the genes. The sequenced fragment ends 1 residue before the CDR3 boundary, so the rest is inferred from the germline J gene. This chain links TRBV13-2 with TRBJ1-2; tentative D call: TRBD1 (6 bases). CDR1 is NNHNN, CDR2 SYGAGS, per germline (reference sequence). The CDR3 contains 13 residues. With 1 base removed from V and 4 bases from J, the gap between germline ends came to 8 bases. CDR3 residues: CASGDNRVSDYTF. CDR3 DNA (partial): TGTGCCAGCGGTGATAACAGGGTCTCCGACTACACC.

As for this clone: Gene names and germline match the mouse. The CDR3 spells CASSIPGEREQYF. The CDR3 bases that were read are TGTGCCAGCAGTATTCCGGGGGAGCGCGAACAGTAC. The genes are TRBV19 and TRBJ2-7, with D perhaps given as TRBD1 or TRBD2 (5 bases each). Read coverage stops 1 residue before the CDR3 terminus; the germline J gene supplies the remainder. This CDR3 has 13 residues. Trimming shortened V by 2 bases and J by 7 bases, and 13 bases separated the two germline ends. Looked up from germline, CDR1 is FNHDT and CDR2 is SITEND (reference sequence).

Comments on this clone: Genes and germline come from the mouse. With the read ending 1 residue before the CDR3 end, the germline J gene is used to fill in that end. The chain uses TRBV15 and TRBJ2-7, with no clear D. The CDR3 is made up of 12 amino acids. V lost 3 bases and J lost 3, with 6 bases in between. Germline CDR1 is SGHND and CDR2 is FRSKSL. CDR3 bases read: TGTGCCAGCAGTTTGGGGATCTATGAACAGTAC. It specifies CASSLGIYEQY. The entire CDR3 protein is CASSLGIYEQYF. Full variable domain (remainder filled in from reference TRBV15 and TRBJ2-7): DAGVTQTPRHEVAEKGQTIILKCEPVSGHNDLFWYRQTKIQGLELLSYFRSKSLMEDGGAFKDRFKAEMLNSSFSTLKIQPTEPKDSAVYLCASSLGIYEQYFGPGTRLTVL.

Concerning this clone itself: Any gene name here is a mouse gene name. The read halts 1 residue ahead of the CDR3 end, with the missing end drawn from the germline J gene. In the same sample, other DNA sequences code for this CDR3. This chain connects TRBV19 to TRBJ2-7, with TRBD1 matching over 11 bases. The CDR3 extends over 14 amino acids. V lost 3 bases and J lost 4; bases outside the gene matches: 3. From germline, CDR1 is FNHDT and CDR2 SITEND (reference sequence). The chain's CDR3 is CASSTGTGGYEQYF. The covered CDR3 bases are TGTGCCAGCAGTACTGGGACAGGGGGATATGAACAGTAC.

This clone showed up just once. All gene names here are mouse names. The observed sequence ends 1 residue before the CDR3 terminus, with the missing tail filled in from the germline J gene. The rearrangement joins TRBV16 to TRBJ1-1, with 9 bases that match TRBD1. CDR1 is SGHSA and CDR2 is FRNQAP in the germline V gene. V was pared by 2 bases and J by 11 bases, with 3 bases of the junction left unmatched. CDR3 length equals 12 residues. CDR3 region: CASSLRTGDVFF. The CDR3 bases that were read are TGTGCAAGCAGCTTACGGACAGGGGATGTCTTC. Full variable domain (missing parts from reference TRBV16 and TRBJ1-1): NAGVIQTPRHKVTGKGQEATLWCEPISGHSAVFWYRQTIVQGLEFLTYFRNQAPIDDSGMPKERFSAQMPNQSHSTLKIQSTQPQDSAVYLCASSLRTGDVFFGKGTRLTVV.

This clone occurred a few times. The gene names here belong to mouse. This CDR3 reads CASSHRDWGLYEQYF. The sequenced CDR3 bases are TGTGCCAGCAGCCACCGGGACTGGGGCCTCTATGAACAGTAC. V usage is TRBV4 and J usage is TRBJ2-7; 10 bases align to TRBD2. The read stops 1 residue short of the end of the CDR3; the missing end is completed from the germline J gene. Trimming at V came to 5 bases and at J to 3 bases, leaving 7 bases not matched to a gene. CDR3 length equals 15 residues. The germline V gene has CDR1 LGHDT and CDR2 YNNKQL (reference sequence).

Concerning this clone itself: Mouse names are used for the genes. The CDR3 goes on 1 residue after the read ends, and that part is filled in from the germline J gene. V gene TRBV29 combines with J gene TRBJ2-4; no clear D gene. The CDR3 length is 15 residues. V was pared by 4 bases and J by 0 bases, with 11 bases between. CDR1 is MSHET and CDR2 is SYDVDS in the germline V gene. The CDR3 region is CASSSDDNSQNTLYF. The CDR3 bases that were read are TGTGCTAGCAGTTCAGACGACAATAGTCAAAACACCTTGTAC.

Worth noting for this clone: Mouse germline and gene names are used. The read finishes 1 residue shy of the CDR3 end, and the germline J gene is used to complete it. The J gene is TRBJ1-1, the V gene TRBV22; TRBD1 is the table's D call and was not checked against the DNA. TRBV22 is designated a pseudogene. The CDR3 consists of 14 residues. The DNA read from the CDR3 is TGTGCCAGCAGTTGTGGGACAGGGATCACAGAAGTCTTC. The encoded protein is CASSCGTGITEVF. From start to end, the CDR3 is CASSCGTGITEVFF.

Turning to this clone: The gene symbols are mouse symbols. The read ends 1 residue shy of where the CDR3 ends; the end is completed using the germline J gene. The chain joins TRBV13-2 to TRBJ2-3, with TRBD1 as a possible D gene (5 bases). The V gene lost 2 bases and the J gene lost 0 bases, with 13 bases spanning the gap. CDR1 is NNHNN and CDR2 is SYGAGS in the germline V gene (reference sequence). CDR3 length: 16 residues. Partial CDR3 DNA: TGTGCCAGCGGTGAATCTCGGGCAGGGAGTGCAGAAACGCTGTAT. Amino acid sequence: CASGESRAGSAETLY. The entire CDR3 reads CASGESRAGSAETLYF.

About this clone itself: The genes and germline here are from mouse. Incomplete CDR3 DNA: TGTGCAAGCAGCGCCGACTGGGGGGGCGCCCAAAACACCTTGTAC. It translates to CASSADWGGAQNTLY. The whole CDR3 reads CASSADWGGAQNTLYF. The V gene is TRBV16, the J gene TRBJ2-4; 12 positions match TRBD2. The read gets to within 1 residue of the CDR3 end, and the germline J gene fills in the rest. The CDR3 has 16 residues. Losses at the gene ends were 5 bases for V and 3 bases for J; bases not matched to a gene: 6. Germline V lookup: CDR1 SGHSA, CDR2 FRNQAP.

Concerning this clone: Any gene name here is a mouse gene name. The sequence runs out 1 residue before the end of the CDR3; the remainder is reconstructed from the germline J gene. The chain couples TRBV31 to TRBJ2-5; TRBD2 might be the D (5 bases). V was trimmed by 0 bases and J by 2 bases, leaving 6 bases between them. CDR1 is GKSSPN and CDR2 is SITVG in the germline V gene. CDR3 size: 13 residues. CDR3 region: CAWSLTGQDTQYF. CDR3 DNA (partial): TGTGCCTGGAGTCTAACTGGCCAAGACACCCAGTAC.

Regarding this clone: The gene names given are mouse names. Coverage ceases 1 residue before the CDR3 finishes, and the germline J gene fills in the end. The rearrangement joins TRBV13-2 to TRBJ2-2; 11 bases fit TRBD2. V lost 3 bases, J lost 3 bases, and 10 bases stayed unmatched. The CDR3 sequence is 18 residues long. The germline V gene has CDR1 NNHNN and CDR2 SYGAGS (reference sequence). The DNA read from the CDR3 is TGTGCCAGCGGTGCCGCAAACTGGGGGGGCGCGGACACCGGGCAGCTCTAC. Translating gives CASGAANWGGADTGQLY. The complete CDR3 protein is CASGAANWGGADTGQLYF.

A note on this clone: All gene names here are mouse names. The read terminates 1 residue before the CDR3 end, so the remaining end is supplied by the germline J gene. The V gene is TRBV19, the J gene TRBJ1-1; D not certain. V was shortened by 5 bases and J by 0 bases, with 8 bases between the two germline ends. The CDR3 runs 13 residues. CDR1 and CDR2 (germline): FNHDT, SITEND (reference sequence). The CDR3 is CASSPAANTEVFF. The DNA read from the CDR3 is TGTGCCAGCAGCCCCGCGGCAAACACAGAAGTCTTC.

About this clone itself: Genes and germline come from the mouse. The read gets to within 1 residue of the CDR3 end, and the germline J gene fills in the rest. The rearrangement links TRBV16 to TRBJ2-3; no reliable D call. The V and J ends lost 3 bases and 0 bases respectively, with 1 base between them. Per germline, CDR1 SGHSA and CDR2 FRNQAP. The CDR3 has 12 amino acids. The CDR3 DNA, read in part, is TGTGCAAGCAGCTTGAGTGCAGAAACGCTGTAT. Its translation: CASSLSAETLY. The complete CDR3 reads CASSLSAETLYF. The entire variable domain, with the rest obtained from reference TRBV16 and TRBJ2-3, is as follows: NAGVIQTPRHKVTGKGQEATLWCEPISGHSAVFWYRQTIVQGLEFLTYFRNQAPIDDSGMPKERFSAQMPNQSHSTLKIQSTQPQDSAVYLCASSLSAETLYFGSGTRLTVL.

Of note for this clone: Gene names and germline match the mouse. The read stops 1 residue short of the end of the CDR3; the missing end is completed from the germline J gene. Other DNA sequences in this specimen translate into the identical CDR3. This rearrangement joins TRBV13-2 to TRBJ1-2; no firm D call. The CDR3 consists of 13 residues. The germline V gene has CDR1 NNHNN and CDR2 SYGAGS (reference sequence). V lost 0 bases and J lost 0, with 3 bases in between. The CDR3 DNA, read in part, is TGTGCCAGCGGTGATGCGGCAAACTCCGACTACACC. Its protein is CASGDAANSDYT. The full CDR3 sequence reads CASGDAANSDYTF.

A remark on this clone: The germline and genes are mouse ones. The CDR3 extends 1 residue past the end of the read, so its final part is completed from the germline J gene. Distinct nucleotide sequences in the sample also encode this CDR3. The genes are TRBV5 and TRBJ2-3; TRBD1 matches 9 bases. There are 15 residues in the CDR3. Germline V gene data show CDR1 as LGHNA and CDR2 as YNLKQL (reference sequence). The V and J ends lost 2 bases and 1 base, in that order; junction bases with no gene match: 1. Here the CDR3 reads CASSQTGGGAETLYF. The CDR3 DNA, read in part, is TGTGCCAGCAGCCAAACAGGGGGCGGTGCAGAAACGCTGTAT.

Points on this clone: Mouse gene names and germline throughout. The read gets to within 1 residue of the CDR3 end, and the germline J gene fills in the rest. The chain uses TRBV20 and TRBJ2-7; no clear D. Looked up from germline, CDR1 is GFQATS and CDR2 is STVNSAI. This CDR3 has 11 residues. V was clipped by 2 bases and J by 7 bases, with 9 bases between them. CDR3 in amino acids: CGARWDREQYF. The part of the CDR3 DNA that was read is TGTGGTGCTAGGTGGGATAGGGAACAGTAC.

A word on this clone: The gene names given are mouse names. From the germline J gene comes the end of the CDR3, since the read stops 1 residue before it. The chain carries TRBV1 and TRBJ1-3; 7 positions match TRBD1. This CDR3 is 14 amino acids long. The V and J ends lost 2 bases and 2 bases, in that order; junction bases with no gene match: 0. Germline V lookup: CDR1 NSQYPW, CDR2 LRSPGD (reference sequence). The CDR3 sequence: CTCSARGPGNTLYF. Incomplete CDR3 DNA: TGCACCTGCAGTGCAAGGGGGCCTGGAAATACGCTCTAT.

A few counts support this clone. Genes here carry mouse names. The CDR3 extends 1 residue past the end of the read, so its final part is completed from the germline J gene. This chain joins TRBV5 and TRBJ1-5; tentative D call: TRBD1 (5 bases). Trimming removed 0 bases at V and 3 bases at J, with 6 bases between. The CDR3 has 14 amino acids. CDR1 and CDR2 from the germline V gene are LGHNA and YNLKQL (reference sequence). CDR3 bases read: TGTGCCAGCAGCCAAGATGGGGGCAACCAGGCTCCGCTT. Amino acid sequence: CASSQDGGNQAPL. The CDR3 in its entirety is CASSQDGGNQAPLF.

For this clone: Gene names denote mouse genes. The CDR3 is cut off 1 residue early in the read; its end comes from the germline J gene. The V and J genes are TRBV3 and TRBJ1-5; D unclear. This CDR3 is built from 14 residues. Germline V gene lookup returns CDR1 SNHLY and CDR2 FYNGKV (reference sequence). Trimming took off 2 bases at V and 0 bases at J, with 5 bases between the two ends. This CDR3 is CASSLLYNNQAPLF. CDR3 DNA (partial): TGTGCCAGCAGCTTATTGTATAACAACCAGGCTCCGCTT.

Points on this clone: One end of the junction fails to match germline, which may point to a read error. Mouse names are used for the genes. From the germline J gene comes the end of the CDR3, since the read stops 1 residue before it. The V and J genes are TRBV13-2 and TRBJ2-5, with a tentative D call TRBD2 (5 bases). This CDR3 contains 13 residues. The V gene's germline CDR1 is NNHNN and CDR2 SYGAGS (reference sequence). This CDR3 is CASGGGVQGTQYF. CDR3 DNA, as far as it was read: TGTGCCAGCGGTGGTGGGGTCCAAGGCACCCAGTAC.

In regard to this clone: Any gene name here is a mouse gene name. The read finishes 1 residue shy of the CDR3 end, and the germline J gene is used to complete it. The chain has TRBV31 and TRBJ1-2, with TRBD1 as a possible D gene (5 bases). The CDR3 runs to 13 residues. Per germline, CDR1 GKSSPN and CDR2 SITVG. V shed 0 bases and J shed 3 bases, with 8 bases lying between them. CDR3 bases read: TGTGCCTGGAGTCTAAACAGGCACTCCGACTACACC. This encodes CAWSLNRHSDYT. In full, the CDR3 is CAWSLNRHSDYTF.

On this clone: Gene names refer to mouse genes. Read coverage stops 1 residue before the CDR3 terminus; the germline J gene supplies the remainder. V and J are TRBV13-2 and TRBJ2-5; unclear D gene. The V end was cut by 2 bases, the J end by 0 bases, with 4 bases between. Germline CDR1 is NNHNN and CDR2 is SYGAGS (reference sequence). This CDR3 has 13 amino acids. CDR3 bases read: TGTGCCAGCGGTGACAGTAACCAAGACACCCAGTAC. This sequence encodes CASGDSNQDTQY. The full-length CDR3 reads as CASGDSNQDTQYF.

This clone was detected a few times. The gene names given are mouse names. The observed sequence ends 1 residue before the CDR3 terminus, with the missing tail filled in from the germline J gene. The chain couples TRBV12-2 to TRBJ1-2; D may be TRBD1 (6 bases). V was clipped by 2 bases and J by 4 bases, with 10 bases between them. Germline values: CDR1 SGHLS, CDR2 HYDKME. The length of the CDR3 is 13 residues. The CDR3 here is CASSPTGISDYTF. CDR3 DNA, as far as it was read: TGTGCCAGCTCTCCCACAGGGATCTCCGACTACACC.

This clone was found a few times. Gene names and germline match the mouse. The CDR3 extends 1 residue past the end of the read, so its final part is completed from the germline J gene. The identical CDR3 is also encoded by other nucleotide sequences in the sample. This chain uses TRBV15 with TRBJ2-7, with 8 nucleotides matching TRBD1. The germline gives CDR1 SGHND, CDR2 FRSKSL. V was pared by 5 bases and J by 3 bases, with 3 bases of the junction left unmatched. This CDR3 has 13 residues. Incomplete CDR3 DNA: TGTGCCAGCAGTCCCACAGGGGGCTATGAACAGTAC. This translates into CASSPTGGYEQY. The whole CDR3 sequence reads CASSPTGGYEQYF.

This clone was found a few times. Genes and germline come from the mouse. Coverage ceases 1 residue before the CDR3 finishes, and the germline J gene fills in the end. The J gene is TRBJ2-7, the V gene TRBV17; TRBD2 aligns across 8 bases. With V trimmed by 1 base and J by 7 bases, 3 bases remained unmatched. CDR3 length: 13 amino acids. Germline V gene lookup returns CDR1 MNHDT and CDR2 YYDKIL. The CDR3: CASSRGWGDEQYF. The sequenced part of the CDR3 DNA is TGTGCTAGCAGTAGAGGCTGGGGGGACGAACAGTAC.

In its sample, this clone was seen once. All gene names here are mouse names. The read comes to an end 1 residue before the CDR3 does, leaving the germline J gene to fill in the end. The chain couples TRBV13-2 to TRBJ2-5; perhaps TRBD1 as D (6 bases). V lost 1 base, J lost 7 bases, and 10 bases lay in between. The germline V gene has CDR1 NNHNN and CDR2 SYGAGS (reference sequence). The CDR3 runs 13 residues. The CDR3 is CASGDTRGNTQYF. The CDR3 bases that were read are TGTGCCAGCGGTGATACCAGGGGAAACACCCAGTAC.

Remarks on this clone: The gene names given are mouse names. From the germline J gene comes the end of the CDR3, since the read stops 1 residue before it. This chain uses TRBV13-1 with TRBJ1-4; 10 bases agree with TRBD1. Germline V gene lookup returns CDR1 NSHNY and CDR2 SYGAGN. This CDR3 is 14 amino acids long. After removal of 7 bases from V and 6 bases from J, the junction contained 6 bases not matched to a gene. CDR3 region: CASAGQGRDERLFF. The DNA read from the CDR3 is TGTGCCAGCGCGGGACAGGGGAGGGACGAAAGATTATTT.

Points on this clone: Gene labels here are mouse ones. The read finishes 1 residue shy of the CDR3 end, and the germline J gene is used to complete it. Within the sample, other DNA sequences also encode this same CDR3. This chain links TRBV15 with TRBJ2-2, with 9 bases matching TRBD2. The germline V gene encodes CDR1 SGHND and CDR2 FRSKSL. The ends lost 5 bases at V and 0 bases at J; junction bases unmatched: 1. The CDR3 sequence is 15 residues long. The sequenced CDR3 bases are TGTGCCAGCAGTCTGGGGGGGGCAAACACCGGGCAGCTCTAC. It codes for CASSLGGANTGQLY. The complete CDR3 reads CASSLGGANTGQLYF.